The 22 T cell receptor beta chains below were found in one sample sequenced in a study of blood T cell repertoires in COVID-19. The protocol was immunoSEQ multiplex PCR, while the TCRdb copy is restricted to in-frame clones and leaves out a portion. Of about 130,000 clones detected, around 87% appear once; the ten largest clones hold 3.6%. The sample consisted of peripheral blood. Receptor source: a woman in her sixties with acute or convalescent COVID-19.

This clone was found once. This chain joins TRBV7-9 and TRBJ1-3; maybe TRBD1 (5 bases). CDR3 length: 17 amino acids. The V end lost 5 bases, the J end lost 0 bases, and 17 bases lay between the germline ends. Germline V CDR1 and CDR2: SEHNR, FQNEAQ (reference sequence). CDR3 in DNA: TGTGCCAGCAGCCTCCGGGACGTGGGACTCTCTGGAAACACCATATATTTT. This translates into CASSLRDVGLSGNTIYF.

The chain is built from TRBV28 and TRBJ1-1, with D uncertain. This CDR3 has 14 residues. V lost 3 bases to trimming and J lost 2 bases, with 10 bases between them. Germline-derived CDR1 and CDR2 are MDHEN and SYDVKM. As DNA, the CDR3 is TGTGCCAGCAGTTTGGGCACCCCCAACACTGAAGCTTTCTTT. This translates into CASSLGTPNTEAFF.

This clone was seen once. This sequence joins TRBV7-9 and TRBJ1-4; D unresolved. From germline, CDR1 is SEHNR and CDR2 FQNEAQ (reference sequence). This CDR3 is built from 14 residues. Deletions cut 4 bases from V and 6 bases from J, with 12 bases between. DNA of the CDR3: TGTGCCAGCAGCTCAGACAATCTTGATGAAAAACTGTTTTTT. Its protein is CASSSDNLDEKLFF.

Only a few counts were recorded for this clone. The rearrangement uses TRBV5-1 and TRBJ2-1, with D perhaps matching TRBD2 (5 bases). Germline V gene sequence: CDR1 SGHRS, CDR2 YFSETQ. With 0 bases removed from V and 6 bases from J, the gap between germline ends came to 7 bases. The CDR3 extends over 13 amino acids. The CDR3 is CASSLGGFNEQFF. Written as DNA, the CDR3 is TGCGCCAGCAGCTTGGGAGGGTTCAATGAGCAGTTCTTC.

This sequence joins TRBV3-1 (or the pseudogene TRBV3-2) and TRBJ1-3, with D possibly being TRBD1 (5 bases). The CDR3 is 14 amino acids. Germline V gene lookup returns CDR1 LGHDT and CDR2 YNNKEL (reference sequence). V was pared by 1 base and J by 4 bases, with 8 bases between. The CDR3 is CASSQGQSGNTIYF. Written as DNA, the CDR3 is TGTGCCAGCAGCCAAGGACAGTCAGGAAACACCATATATTTT.

This rearrangement joins TRBV19 to TRBJ1-1; 10 bases map to TRBD1. V shed 5 bases and J 2 bases; nucleotides not matched to a gene: 8. The CDR3 covers 16 residues. CDR1 is LNHDA, CDR2 SQIVND, per germline (reference sequence). The chain's CDR3 is CASSPGQGRANTEAFF. CDR3 coding DNA: TGTGCCAGTAGTCCGGGACAGGGGCGCGCCAACACTGAAGCTTTCTTT.

The chain carries TRBV7-3 and TRBJ2-7; 7 bases map to TRBD1. Germline V CDR1 and CDR2: SGHTA, FQGTGA. V was pared by 1 base and J by 12 bases, with 9 bases of the junction left unmatched. This CDR3 is built from 13 residues. In DNA form, the CDR3 reads TGTGCCAGCAGCTTAAGGCCCGTGACAGGGTGGTACGTC. Protein: CASSLRPVTGWYV.

The chain couples TRBV19 to TRBJ1-2, with unresolved D. The CDR3 totals 15 residues. V shed 9 bases and J shed 1 base, with 18 bases lying between them. Germline CDR1 LNHDA, CDR2 SQIVND (reference sequence). The CDR3 DNA reads as TGTGCCAGCACAACAGCCTCAGCATTTAACTATGGCTACACCTTC. Amino acids: CASTTASAFNYGYTF.

This clone was observed a single time. V gene TRBV11-3 combines with J gene TRBJ2-3; TRBD1 aligns across 9 bases. V shed 5 bases and J 2 bases; nucleotides not matched to a gene: 5. CDR1 is SGHNT, CDR2 YENEEA, per germline. The CDR3 totals 15 residues. DNA for the CDR3: TGTGCCAGCAGCAGCGGGACAGGGAACACAGATACGCAGTATTTT. Residues: CASSSGTGNTDTQYF.

This clone was picked up one time. The chain joins TRBV18 to TRBJ2-1; weak D call: TRBD2 (5 bases). V was clipped by 3 bases and J by 8 bases, with 11 bases between them. The CDR3 contains 13 residues. Per germline, CDR1 KGHSH and CDR2 LQKENI. In DNA form, the CDR3 reads TGTGCCAGCTCACCTCGGGGAGAGGATGAGCAGTTCTTC. Translating it yields CASSPRGEDEQFF.

This clone was seen more than once but under ten times. The chain combines TRBV19 with TRBJ1-5; D might be TRBD1 (6 bases). In germline, CDR1 is LNHDA, CDR2 SQIVND (reference sequence). The germline V and J ends were trimmed by 5 bases and 1 base, with 9 bases remaining between them. The CDR3 is made up of 14 amino acids. CDR3 in DNA: TGTGCCAGTAGTGCGGGGGCCAGCAATCAGCCCCAGCATTTT. It translates to CASSAGASNQPQHF.

This clone was found a few times. In DNA, the CDR3 is TGTGCCAGCAGTATAGGGGGACAGTCTAACTATGGCTACACCTTC. This codes for CASSIGGQSNYGYTF. V gene TRBV28 combines with J gene TRBJ1-2; 7 nucleotides line up with TRBD1. The germline gives CDR1 MDHEN, CDR2 SYDVKM. CDR3 size: 15 residues. J gave up 0 bases and V 5 bases, and 6 bases lay outside the gene matches.

The chain links TRBV19 to TRBJ2-1, with 13 bases identical to TRBD2. Germline loops: CDR1 LNHDA, CDR2 SQIVND (reference sequence). The trim removed 5 bases at V and 10 bases at J, leaving 11 bases unmatched. This CDR3 region has 16 residues. The CDR3 coding sequence is TGTGCCAGTAGTCCAATGGGACTAGCGGGACGGTACGAGCAGTTCTTC. Translated: CASSPMGLAGRYEQFF.

CDR3 protein: CASSIARGGGQNIQYF. CDR3 coding DNA: TGTGCCAGTAGTATTGCTCGGGGAGGTGGCCAAAACATTCAGTACTTC. This chain joins TRBV19 and TRBJ2-4, with D possibly matching TRBD2 (6 bases). There are 16 residues in the CDR3. The germline V gene encodes CDR1 LNHDA and CDR2 SQIVND (reference sequence). V lost 3 bases to trimming and J lost 5 bases, with 17 bases between them.

The rearrangement links TRBV28 to TRBJ2-2; TRBD1 is a possible D gene (5 bases). Germline V gives CDR1 MDHEN, CDR2 SYDVKM. The ends were cut back, 3 bases at V and 3 bases at J, with 11 bases in the middle. The CDR3 is 15 amino acids. In nucleotides, the CDR3 is TGTGCCAGCAGTTTCATGGGGCTCGACACCGGGGAGCTGTTTTTT. This sequence encodes CASSFMGLDTGELFF.

The chain joins TRBV5-1 to TRBJ1-1; no clear D. This CDR3 region has 15 residues. V lost 0 bases, J lost 1 base, and 10 bases lay in between. Germline V gene sequence: CDR1 SGHRS, CDR2 YFSETQ. The CDR3 reads CASSLDGRSNTEAFF. The DNA for the CDR3 is TGCGCCAGCAGCTTGGATGGCAGATCGAACACTGAAGCTTTCTTT. Filled out from reference TRBV5-1 and TRBJ1-1, the complete variable domain reads KAGVTQTPRYLIKTRGQQVTLSCSPISGHRSVSWYQQTPGQGLQFLFEYFSETQRNKGNFPGRFSGRQFSNSRSEMNVSTLELGDSALYLCASSLDGRSNTEAFFGQGTRLTVV.

V is TRBV7-2 and J is TRBJ2-7; 10 bases match TRBD1. Germline V gives CDR1 SGHTA, CDR2 FQGNSA. CDR3 length equals 15 residues. Trimming removed 5 bases from V and 3 bases from J; junction bases left unmatched: 7. CDR3 in DNA: TGTGCCAGCAGCGAGGACAGGGGGACGATCTACGAGCAGTACTTC. Its translation is CASSEDRGTIYEQYF. Looking up the rest from reference TRBV7-2 and TRBJ2-7 gives the full variable domain: GAGVSQSPSNKVTEKGKDVELRCDPISGHTALYWYRQSLGQGLEFLIYFQGNSAPDKSGLPSDRFSAERTGGSVSTLTIQRTQQEDSAVYLCASSEDRGTIYEQYFGPGTRLTVT.

This rearrangement joins TRBV11-2 to TRBJ1-1, with D unclear. V was shortened by 1 base and J by 2 bases, with 14 bases between the two germline ends. The CDR3 is made up of 16 amino acids. Germline V CDR1 and CDR2: SGHAT, FQNNGV. CDR3 residues: CASSLVRRFRNTEAFF. Written as DNA, the CDR3 is TGTGCCAGCAGCTTAGTAAGGAGGTTTCGAAACACTGAAGCTTTCTTT.

The chain employs TRBV18 and TRBJ2-2, with 10 nucleotides matching TRBD2. V shed 2 bases and J 5 bases; nucleotides not matched to a gene: 5. The CDR3 is 16 residues long. Germline CDR1 KGHSH, CDR2 LQKENI. CDR3 loop: CASSPSLAGVTGELFF. The CDR3 nucleotides are TGTGCCAGCTCACCATCCCTAGCGGGAGTGACCGGGGAGCTGTTTTTT.

This clone occurred a few times. This chain links TRBV5-1 with TRBJ2-1; a weak D match, TRBD1 (6 bases). Germline V gene sequence: CDR1 SGHRS, CDR2 YFSETQ. V lost 4 bases, J lost 2 bases, and 10 bases lay in between. The CDR3 extends over 14 amino acids. Here the CDR3 DNA reads TGCGCCAGCAGCAGTACAGGGACCTACAATGAGCAGTTCTTC. Its protein product is CASSSTGTYNEQFF.

The J gene is TRBJ1-6, the V gene TRBV12-3 or TRBV12-4, with 7 bases identical to TRBD1. CDR3 length: 13 amino acids. V dropped 5 bases and J dropped 8; count of bases not matched to a gene: 3. CDR3: CASSEQGDSPLHF. The CDR3 bases are TGTGCCAGCAGTGAGCAGGGGGATTCACCCCTCCACTTT.

The rearrangement links TRBV9 to TRBJ2-1; a weak D match, TRBD2 (5 bases). In germline, CDR1 is SGDLS, CDR2 YYNGEE. V lost 0 bases and J lost 8, with 6 bases in between. The CDR3 runs 12 residues. The chain's CDR3 is CASSVVSDEQFF. In nucleotides, the CDR3 is TGTGCCAGCAGCGTAGTTAGCGATGAGCAGTTCTTC.